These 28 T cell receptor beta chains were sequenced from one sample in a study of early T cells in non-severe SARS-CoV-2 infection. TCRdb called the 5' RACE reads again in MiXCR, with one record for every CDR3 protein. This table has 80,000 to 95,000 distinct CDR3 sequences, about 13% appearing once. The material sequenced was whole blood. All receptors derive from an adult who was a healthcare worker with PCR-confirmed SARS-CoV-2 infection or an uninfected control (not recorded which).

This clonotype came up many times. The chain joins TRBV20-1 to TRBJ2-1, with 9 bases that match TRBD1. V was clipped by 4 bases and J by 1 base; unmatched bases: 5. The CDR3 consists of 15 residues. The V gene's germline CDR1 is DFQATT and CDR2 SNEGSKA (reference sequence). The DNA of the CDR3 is TGCAGTGCTATCCCGGGGACAGGGTCCTACAATGAGCAGTTCTTC. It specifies CSAIPGTGSYNEQFF.

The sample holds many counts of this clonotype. DNA of the CDR3: TGTGCCAGTAGTAACTACGGGAAGGGAACCTACGAGCAGTACTTC. Its translation is CASSNYGKGTYEQYF. The V gene is TRBV19, the J gene TRBJ2-7; weak D call: TRBD2 (5 bases). Trimming took 4 bases from V and 2 from J, leaving 15 bases between them. The CDR3 sequence is 15 residues long. Germline V gene sequence: CDR1 LNHDA, CDR2 SQIVND (reference sequence).

CDR3 sequence (DNA): TGTGCCAGCAGCTTAGTCAGGAGAGAGACCCAGTACTTC. This sequence encodes CASSLVRRETQYF. This chain joins TRBV11-2 and TRBJ2-5; D gene ambiguous. The CDR3 runs to 13 residues. Trimming removed 1 base at V and 4 bases at J, with 7 bases between. Germline CDR1 and CDR2: SGHAT and FQNNGV.

In DNA form, the CDR3 reads TGCGCCAGCAGTGGGGGGGCTACCGGGGAGCTGTTTTTT. Its translation is CASSGGATGELFF. This chain uses TRBV10-2 with TRBJ2-2; D is tentatively TRBD1 or TRBD2 (6 bases each). V gave up 4 bases and J gave up 5 bases, with 8 bases separating them. Per germline, CDR1 WSHSY and CDR2 SAAADI. CDR3 size: 13 residues.

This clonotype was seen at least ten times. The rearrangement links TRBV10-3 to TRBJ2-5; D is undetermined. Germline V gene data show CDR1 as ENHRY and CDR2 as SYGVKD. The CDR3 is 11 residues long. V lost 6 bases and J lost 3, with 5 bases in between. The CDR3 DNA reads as TGTGCCATCAGGGCGGAAGAGACCCAGTACTTC. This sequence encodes CAIRAEETQYF.

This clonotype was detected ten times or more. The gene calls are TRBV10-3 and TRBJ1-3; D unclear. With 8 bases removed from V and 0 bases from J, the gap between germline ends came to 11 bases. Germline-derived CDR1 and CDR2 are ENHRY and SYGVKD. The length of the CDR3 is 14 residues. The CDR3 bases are TGTGCCATCGAGGAGGATAACTCTGGAAACACCATATATTTT. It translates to CAIEEDNSGNTIYF.

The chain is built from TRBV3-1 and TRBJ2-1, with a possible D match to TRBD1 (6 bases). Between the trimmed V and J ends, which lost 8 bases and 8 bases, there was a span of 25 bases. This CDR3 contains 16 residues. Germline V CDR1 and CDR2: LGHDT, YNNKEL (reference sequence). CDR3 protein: CASQLLGGKGRDEQFF. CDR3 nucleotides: TGTGCCAGCCAGCTCTTAGGGGGAAAGGGTAGGGATGAGCAGTTCTTC.

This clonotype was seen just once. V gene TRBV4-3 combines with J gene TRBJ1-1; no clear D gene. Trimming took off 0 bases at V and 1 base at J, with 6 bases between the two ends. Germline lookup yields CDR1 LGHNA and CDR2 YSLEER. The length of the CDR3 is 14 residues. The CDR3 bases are TGCGCCAGCAGCCAAGATTCTACGAACACTGAAGCTTTCTTT. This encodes CASSQDSTNTEAFF.

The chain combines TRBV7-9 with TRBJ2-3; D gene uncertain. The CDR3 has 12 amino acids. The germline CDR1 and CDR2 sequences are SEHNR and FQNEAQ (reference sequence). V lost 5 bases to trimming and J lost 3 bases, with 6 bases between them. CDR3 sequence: CASSRMTDTQYF. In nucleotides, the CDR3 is TGTGCCAGCAGCCGAATGACAGATACGCAGTATTTT.

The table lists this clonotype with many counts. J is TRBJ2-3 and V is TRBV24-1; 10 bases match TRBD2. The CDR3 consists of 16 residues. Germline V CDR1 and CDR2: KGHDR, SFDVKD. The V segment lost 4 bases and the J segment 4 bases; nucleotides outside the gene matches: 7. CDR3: CATSDNERGGPDTQYF. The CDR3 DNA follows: TGTGCCACCAGTGACAATGAGCGGGGGGGCCCAGATACGCAGTATTTT.

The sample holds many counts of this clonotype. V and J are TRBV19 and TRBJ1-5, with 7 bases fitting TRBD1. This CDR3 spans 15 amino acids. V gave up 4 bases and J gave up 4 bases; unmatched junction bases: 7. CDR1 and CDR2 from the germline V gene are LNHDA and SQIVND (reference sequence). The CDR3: CASSTAGGSNQPQHF. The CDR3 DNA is TGTGCCAGTAGTACGGCAGGGGGGTCAAATCAGCCCCAGCATTTT.

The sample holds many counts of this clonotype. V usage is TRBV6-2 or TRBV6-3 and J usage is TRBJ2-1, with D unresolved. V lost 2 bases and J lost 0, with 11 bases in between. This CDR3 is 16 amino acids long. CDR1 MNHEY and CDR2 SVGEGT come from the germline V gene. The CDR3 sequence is CASSYPSVSSYNEQFF. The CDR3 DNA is TGTGCCAGCAGTTACCCCAGCGTGAGCTCCTACAATGAGCAGTTCTTC.

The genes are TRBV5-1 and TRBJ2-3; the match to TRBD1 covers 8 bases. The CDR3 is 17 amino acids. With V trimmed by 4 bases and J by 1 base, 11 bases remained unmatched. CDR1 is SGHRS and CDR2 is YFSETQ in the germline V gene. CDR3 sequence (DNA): TGCGCCAGCAGCGCGGCAGGGGGCTCCGGTGGCACAGATACGCAGTATTTT. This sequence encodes CASSAAGGSGGTDTQYF.

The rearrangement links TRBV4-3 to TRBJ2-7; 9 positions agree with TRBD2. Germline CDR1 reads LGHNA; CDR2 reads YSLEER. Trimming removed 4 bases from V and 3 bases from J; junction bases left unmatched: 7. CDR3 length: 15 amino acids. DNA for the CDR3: TGCGCCAGCAGCCGGTTAGCGGGGGCGCACTACGAGCAGTACTTC. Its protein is CASSRLAGAHYEQYF.

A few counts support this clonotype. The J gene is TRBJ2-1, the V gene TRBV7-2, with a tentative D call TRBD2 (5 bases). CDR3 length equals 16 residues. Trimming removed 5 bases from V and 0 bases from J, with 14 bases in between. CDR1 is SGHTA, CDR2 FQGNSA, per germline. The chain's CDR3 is CASSPVTGISYNEQFF. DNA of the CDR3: TGTGCCAGCAGCCCCGTGACGGGGATCTCCTACAATGAGCAGTTCTTC.

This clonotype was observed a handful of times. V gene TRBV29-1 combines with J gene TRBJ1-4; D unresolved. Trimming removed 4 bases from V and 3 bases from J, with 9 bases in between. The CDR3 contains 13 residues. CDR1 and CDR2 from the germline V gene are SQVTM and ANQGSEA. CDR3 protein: CSVGRAANEKLFF. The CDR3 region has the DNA TGCAGCGTTGGACGGGCGGCTAATGAAAAACTGTTTTTT.

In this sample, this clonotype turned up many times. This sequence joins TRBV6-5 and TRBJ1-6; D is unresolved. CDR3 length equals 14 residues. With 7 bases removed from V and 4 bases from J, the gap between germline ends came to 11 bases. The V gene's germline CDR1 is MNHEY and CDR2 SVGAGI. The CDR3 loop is CASTGERYNSPLHF. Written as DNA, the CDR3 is TGTGCCAGCACAGGAGAACGTTATAATTCACCCCTCCACTTT.

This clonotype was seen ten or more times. CDR3 nucleotides: TGTGCCAGCAGCGTAACCAGCGGGGAGCTGTTTTTT. Translating gives CASSVTSGELFF. The V gene is TRBV9, the J gene TRBJ2-2; no clear D gene. The CDR3 loop spans 12 amino acids. The V gene's germline CDR1 is SGDLS and CDR2 YYNGEE. V dropped 1 base and J dropped 7 bases, with 5 bases sitting between them.

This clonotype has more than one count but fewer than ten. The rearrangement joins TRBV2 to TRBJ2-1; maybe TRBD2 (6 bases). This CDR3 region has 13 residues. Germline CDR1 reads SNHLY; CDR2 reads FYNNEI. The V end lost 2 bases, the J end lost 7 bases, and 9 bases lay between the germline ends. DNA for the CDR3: TGTGCCAGCAGTGAACAGGGACTTAATGAGCAGTTCTTC. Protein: CASSEQGLNEQFF. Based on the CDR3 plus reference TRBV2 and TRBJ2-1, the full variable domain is EPEVTQTPSHQVTQMGQEVILRCVPISNHLYFYWYRQILGQKVEFLVSFYNNEISEKSEIFDDQFSVERPDGSNFTLKIRSTKLEDSAMYFCASSEQGLNEQFFGPGTRLTVL.

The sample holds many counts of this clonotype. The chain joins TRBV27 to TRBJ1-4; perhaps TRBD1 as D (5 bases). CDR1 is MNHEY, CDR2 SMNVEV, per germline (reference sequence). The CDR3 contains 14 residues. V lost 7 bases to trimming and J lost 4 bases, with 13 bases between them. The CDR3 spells CASISWGSNEKLFF. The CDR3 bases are TGTGCCAGCATTTCTTGGGGGAGTAATGAAAAACTGTTTTTT.

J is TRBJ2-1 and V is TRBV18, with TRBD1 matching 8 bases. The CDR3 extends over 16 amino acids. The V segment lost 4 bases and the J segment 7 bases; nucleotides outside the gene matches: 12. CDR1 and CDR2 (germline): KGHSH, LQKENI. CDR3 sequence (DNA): TGTGCCAGCTCACAAGACAGGGGTGTTACGAGGAATGAGCAGTTCTTC. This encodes CASSQDRGVTRNEQFF.

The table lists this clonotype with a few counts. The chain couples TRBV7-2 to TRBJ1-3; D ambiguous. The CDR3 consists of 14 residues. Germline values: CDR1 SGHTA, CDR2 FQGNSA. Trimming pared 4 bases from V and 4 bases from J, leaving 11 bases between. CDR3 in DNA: TGTGCCAGCAGCTCACTGACTCTCGGAAACACCATATATTTT. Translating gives CASSSLTLGNTIYF. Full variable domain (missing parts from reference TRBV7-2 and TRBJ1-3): GAGVSQSPSNKVTEKGKDVELRCDPISGHTALYWYRQSLGQGLEFLIYFQGNSAPDKSGLPSDRFSAERTGGSVSTLTIQRTQQEDSAVYLCASSSLTLGNTIYFGEGSWLTVV.

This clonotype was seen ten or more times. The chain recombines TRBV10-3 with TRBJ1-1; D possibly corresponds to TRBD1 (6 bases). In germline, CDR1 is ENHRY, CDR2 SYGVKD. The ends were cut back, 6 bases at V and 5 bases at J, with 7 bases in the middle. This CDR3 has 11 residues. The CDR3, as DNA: TGTGCCATCAGCGACAGGACTGAAGCTTTCTTT. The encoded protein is CAISDRTEAFF.

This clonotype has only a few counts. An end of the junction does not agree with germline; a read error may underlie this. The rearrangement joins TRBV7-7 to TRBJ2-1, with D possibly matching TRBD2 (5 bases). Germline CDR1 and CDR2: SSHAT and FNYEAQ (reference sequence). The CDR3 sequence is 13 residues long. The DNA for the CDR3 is TGTGCTAGCAGCTTCGAGGGTGGCAATGAGCAGTTCTTC. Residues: CASSFEGGNEQFF.

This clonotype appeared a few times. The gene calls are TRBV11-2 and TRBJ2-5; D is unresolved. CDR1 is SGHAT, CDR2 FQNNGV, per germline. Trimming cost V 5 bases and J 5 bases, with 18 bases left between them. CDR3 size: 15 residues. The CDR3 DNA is TGTGCCAGCAGCCCCGGACGGTTGATCTCGGAGACCCAGTACTTC. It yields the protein CASSPGRLISETQYF.

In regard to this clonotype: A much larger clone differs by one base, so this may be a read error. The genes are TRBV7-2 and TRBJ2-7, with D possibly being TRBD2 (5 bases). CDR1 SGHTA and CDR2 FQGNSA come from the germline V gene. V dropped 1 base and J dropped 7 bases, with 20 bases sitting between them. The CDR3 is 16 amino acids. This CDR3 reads CASSLGLGLSSWEQYF. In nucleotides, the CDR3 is TGTGCCAGCAGCTTAGGTTTAGGACTTTCCTCGTGGGAGCAGTACTTC. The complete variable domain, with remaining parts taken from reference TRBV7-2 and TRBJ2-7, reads GAGVSQSPSNKVTEKGKDVELRCDPISGHTALYWYRQSLGQGLEFLIYFQGNSAPDKSGLPSDRFSAERTGGSVSTLTIQRTQQEDSAVYLCASSLGLGLSSWEQYFGPGTRLTVT.

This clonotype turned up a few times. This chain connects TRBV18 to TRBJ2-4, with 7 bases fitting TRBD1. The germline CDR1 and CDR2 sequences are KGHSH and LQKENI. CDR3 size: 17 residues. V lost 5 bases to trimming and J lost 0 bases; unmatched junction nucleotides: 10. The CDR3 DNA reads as TGTGCCAGCTCATGGGGGCCCCCAGGGGGAGCCAAAAACATTCAGTACTTC. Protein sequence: CASSWGPPGGAKNIQYF.

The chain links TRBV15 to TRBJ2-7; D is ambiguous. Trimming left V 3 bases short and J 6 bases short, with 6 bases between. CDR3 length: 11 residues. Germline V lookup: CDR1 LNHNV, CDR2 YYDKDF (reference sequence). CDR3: CATSRASEQYF. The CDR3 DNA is TGTGCCACCAGCAGGGCTAGCGAGCAGTACTTC.